This entry concerns a single T cell receptor beta chain. The source of the sample is a study of blood T cells in healthy people across ages. A second PCR, run for about 7 to 12 cycles, used a sample-barcoded 5' primer plus a J-beta primer mix. A template-switch adaptor that had 12 random nucleotides put a tag on each cDNA molecule. Via MiXCR, TCRdb re-called the 5' RACE reads, giving one row per CDR3 protein. The repertoire holds hundreds of thousands of distinct CDR3 sequences, with less than 25% as singletons. The CDR3 totals 15 residues. V shed 6 bases and J shed 1 base, with 15 bases lying between them. The germline V gene encodes CDR1 LNHNV and CDR2 YYDKDF (reference sequence). The sample also formed part of further work on T cells of mothers and their children. That source reports: Per mother, over 9 million TCR beta CDR3 reads were obtained; per child, around 2.8 million. Related mother-child pairs shared slightly more overlap than unrelated pairs, but the difference was non-significant.

The sequence was obtained from a boy aged 5-17 years in good health. This rearrangement joins TRBV15 to TRBJ1-2, with D perhaps TRBD1 (5 bases). The sequenced sample consisted of blood. Here the CDR3 reads CATSYQGYLNYGYTF. Here the CDR3 DNA reads TGTGCCACCAGTTACCAGGGATACCTTAACTATGGCTACACCTTC.